One sample yielded the 27 T cell receptor beta chains listed below, sequenced in a study of blood T cell repertoires in COVID-19. Libraries were prepared by immunoSEQ multiplex PCR; TCRdb keeps only in-frame clonotypes and omits some of them. Of a few hundred thousand clones listed, 80% to 90% are singletons. The specimen sequenced was PBMCs or T cells enriched from blood (not recorded which). The receptors shown here come from a woman between 50 and 59 years old who had recovered from COVID-19.

The gene calls are TRBV18 and TRBJ1-1; D call uncertain. V shed 2 bases and J shed 7 bases, with 11 bases lying between them. The germline V gene encodes CDR1 KGHSH and CDR2 LQKENI. This CDR3 has 13 residues. As DNA, the CDR3 is TGTGCCAGCTCACCAGAGAGGACTTATGAAGCTTTCTTT. This gives the protein CASSPERTYEAFF.

The rearrangement uses TRBV15 and TRBJ2-3; 12 positions agree with TRBD2. The length of the CDR3 is 18 residues. V gave up 5 bases and J gave up 0 bases; unmatched junction bases: 9. CDR1 and CDR2 (germline): LNHNV, YYDKDF (reference sequence). CDR3 amino acids: CATSPLLTSGGSTDTQYF. CDR3 coding DNA: TGTGCCACCAGCCCACTACTGACTAGCGGGGGAAGCACAGATACGCAGTATTTT.

The rearrangement joins TRBV30 to TRBJ1-2, with TRBD1 matching over 9 bases. The CDR3 has 13 residues. Germline trimming cut 3 bases from V and 8 bases from J; bases unmatched to any gene: 7. CDR1 is GTSNPN, CDR2 SVGIG, per germline (reference sequence). CDR3 DNA sequence: TGTGCCTGGAGCCGGGGACAGGGCCGGGGCTACACCTTC. It codes for CAWSRGQGRGYTF.

V gene TRBV7-6 combines with J gene TRBJ2-1; the match to TRBD2 covers 8 bases. The CDR3 contains 14 residues. The germline V gene encodes CDR1 SGHVS and CDR2 FNYEAQ. With 5 bases clipped from V and 7 bases from J, the junction kept 7 bases outside the gene matches. CDR3 residues: CASSDGLAGNEQFF. The CDR3 bases are TGTGCCAGCAGCGATGGACTAGCTGGTAATGAGCAGTTCTTC.

This sequence joins TRBV27 and TRBJ1-4; D is perhaps TRBD1 (5 bases). Germline CDR1 reads MNHEY; CDR2 reads SMNVEV (reference sequence). The V gene lost 5 bases and the J gene lost 10 bases, with 20 bases spanning the gap. The CDR3 length is 15 residues. The CDR3 protein is CASSASGGYSSKLFF. The CDR3 DNA reads TGTGCCAGCAGTGCAAGTGGGGGGTATTCGTCAAAACTGTTTTTT.

The genes are TRBV6-1 and TRBJ1-2; 8 nucleotides align to TRBD1. V gave up 0 bases and J gave up 3 bases; unmatched junction bases: 12. The CDR3 runs to 18 residues. Germline CDR1 and CDR2: MNHNS and SASEGT. The chain's CDR3 is CASSEAGDRRENYYGYTF. CDR3 sequence (DNA): TGTGCCAGCAGTGAAGCCGGGGACAGGCGGGAGAATTACTATGGCTACACCTTC.

This clone came up a few times. The CDR3 sequence: CASSSATGGVTGELFF. The CDR3 nucleotides are TGTGCCAGCAGCTCCGCAACCGGGGGGGTCACCGGGGAGCTGTTTTTT. The chain has TRBV11-3 and TRBJ2-2; 8 nucleotides agree with TRBD2. The CDR3 length is 16 residues. V trimming: 4 bases; J trimming: 4 bases; junction bases outside the gene matches: 8. CDR1 SGHNT and CDR2 YENEEA come from the germline V gene.

This clone was observed a single time. This chain links TRBV2 with TRBJ1-2, with 8 positions matching TRBD1. This CDR3 has 14 amino acids. Losses at the gene ends were 5 bases for V and 7 bases for J; bases not matched to a gene: 9. Germline CDR1 SNHLY, CDR2 FYNNEI. CDR3 region: CASSRDRSFGGYTF. The CDR3 nucleotides read TGTGCCAGCAGTCGGGACAGGTCGTTCGGTGGCTACACCTTC.

This sequence joins TRBV2 and TRBJ1-6; the D is unclear. Trimming took 3 bases from V and 3 from J, leaving 6 bases between them. From germline, CDR1 is SNHLY and CDR2 FYNNEI. The CDR3 covers 14 residues. CDR3 DNA sequence: TGTGCCAGCAGTGAGGGCGACTATAATTCACCCCTCCACTTT. Protein sequence: CASSEGDYNSPLHF. Combining the CDR3 with reference TRBV2 and TRBJ1-6 gives the whole variable domain EPEVTQTPSHQVTQMGQEVILRCVPISNHLYFYWYRQILGQKVEFLVSFYNNEISEKSEIFDDQFSVERPDGSNFTLKIRSTKLEDSAMYFCASSEGDYNSPLHFGNGTRLTVT.

The gene calls are TRBV5-6 and TRBJ1-1; TRBD1 matches 9 bases. Trimming removed 3 bases from V and 14 bases from J; junction bases left unmatched: 11. Germline CDR1 SGHDT, CDR2 YYEEEE. This CDR3 has 13 residues. In DNA, the CDR3 is TGTGCCAGCAGCTCTCCGGGACAGGGAGGTCGGTTCTTT. This translates into CASSSPGQGGRFF.

CDR3 sequence (DNA): TGTGCCAGCTCACCAAGCAGGTCTGGAAACACCATATATTTT. It specifies CASSPSRSGNTIYF. This chain connects TRBV18 to TRBJ1-3, with no clear D. The CDR3 has 14 amino acids. V was trimmed by 2 bases and J by 1 base, leaving 6 bases between them. Germline V gives CDR1 KGHSH, CDR2 LQKENI.

This clone was seen only once. The gene calls are TRBV2 and TRBJ1-6; 7 bases agree with TRBD1. V lost 9 bases, J lost 10 bases, and 15 bases stayed unmatched. The CDR3 covers 15 residues. CDR1 and CDR2 from the germline V gene are SNHLY and FYNNEI. CDR3 in amino acids: CASFEGARFVSPLHF. The CDR3 bases are TGTGCCAGTTTCGAGGGGGCGCGATTTGTGTCACCCCTCCACTTT.

CDR3 protein: CSASPPGGTEAFF. Here the CDR3 DNA reads TGCAGTGCTAGTCCCCCCGGGGGGACTGAAGCTTTCTTT. This rearrangement joins TRBV20-1 to TRBJ1-1, with D perhaps TRBD1 (5 bases). The CDR3 is 13 amino acids. From germline, CDR1 is DFQATT and CDR2 SNEGSKA (reference sequence). V lost 3 bases, J lost 5 bases, and 13 bases lay in between.

The chain carries TRBV5-1 and TRBJ1-3; D ambiguous. With 1 base removed from V and 4 bases from J, the gap between germline ends came to 12 bases. CDR1 and CDR2 from the germline V gene are SGHRS and YFSETQ. The CDR3 loop spans 15 amino acids. The CDR3 region is CASSLLEGEGNTIYF. CDR3 coding DNA: TGCGCCAGCAGCTTGTTAGAGGGAGAGGGAAACACCATATATTTT.

This clone was seen once. The chain carries TRBV28 and TRBJ1-1, with TRBD1 matching over 7 bases. Germline lookup yields CDR1 MDHEN and CDR2 SYDVKM. Trimming removed 6 bases from V and 3 bases from J; junction bases left unmatched: 7. The CDR3 has 14 residues. CDR3 sequence (DNA): TGTGCCAGCAGCCCCGGGACAGTCTACACTGAAGCTTTCTTT. Translation gives CASSPGTVYTEAFF.

This chain joins TRBV11-2 and TRBJ1-5, with unresolved D. From germline, CDR1 is SGHAT and CDR2 FQNNGV. The CDR3 totals 13 residues. The V end lost 2 bases, the J end lost 7 bases, and 9 bases lay between the germline ends. The CDR3 is CASSLTTVQPQHF. The CDR3 DNA reads as TGTGCCAGCAGCTTAACGACTGTACAGCCCCAGCATTTT.

J is TRBJ2-2 and V is TRBV2, with 7 bases lining up with TRBD1. CDR1 is SNHLY and CDR2 is FYNNEI in the germline V gene. The CDR3 length is 14 residues. J was trimmed by 6 bases and V by 5 bases; bases with no gene match: 6. This chain's CDR3 is CASSITGAAGELFF. The CDR3 DNA is TGTGCCAGCAGTATTACAGGGGCGGCCGGGGAGCTGTTTTTT.

The gene calls are TRBV27 and TRBJ1-4; TRBD1 is a possible D gene (6 bases). Germline CDR1 and CDR2: MNHEY and SMNVEV (reference sequence). Deletions cut 6 bases from V and 3 bases from J, with 11 bases between. The CDR3 is 14 residues long. The CDR3 protein is CASRPGQANEKLFF. The CDR3 DNA follows: TGTGCCAGCAGGCCGGGACAAGCTAATGAAAAACTGTTTTTT.

The chain employs TRBV11-2 and TRBJ1-2, with TRBD1 identical over 7 bases. J was trimmed by 7 bases and V by 1 base; bases with no gene match: 9. The CDR3 runs to 15 residues. Germline CDR1 reads SGHAT; CDR2 reads FQNNGV. The chain's CDR3 is CASSLGPIQGSGYTF. CDR3 bases: TGTGCCAGCAGCTTAGGCCCAATACAGGGGTCTGGCTACACCTTC.

The chain combines TRBV27 with TRBJ1-5, with TRBD1 matching over 8 bases. J was trimmed by 2 bases and V by 6 bases; bases with no gene match: 3. This CDR3 comprises 14 residues. Germline CDR1 MNHEY, CDR2 SMNVEV (reference sequence). Here the CDR3 DNA reads TGTGCCAGCAGCCAGACAGGGGGCAATCAGCCCCAGCATTTT. It is translated as CASSQTGGNQPQHF.

This chain uses TRBV11-2 with TRBJ2-2; TRBD1 aligns across 7 bases. Germline CDR1 reads SGHAT; CDR2 reads FQNNGV. With 1 base clipped from V and 1 base from J, the junction kept 3 bases outside the gene matches. This CDR3 spans 16 amino acids. CDR3 coding DNA: TGTGCCAGCAGCTTAGGCCACAGGGGGAACACCGGGGAGCTGTTTTTT. This sequence encodes CASSLGHRGNTGELFF.

The V call is TRBV13, the J call TRBJ1-5; 8 nucleotides align to TRBD1. Germline CDR1 reads PRHDT; CDR2 reads FYEKMQ (reference sequence). V shed 0 bases and J 7 bases; nucleotides not matched to a gene: 2. This CDR3 comprises 14 residues. The CDR3: CASSLGQGGQPQHF. CDR3 nucleotides: TGTGCCAGCAGCTTAGGACAGGGGGGACAGCCCCAGCATTTT.

The chain joins TRBV6-5 to TRBJ1-5; 8 positions agree with TRBD1. CDR1 MNHEY and CDR2 SVGAGI come from the germline V gene. The CDR3 loop spans 14 amino acids. The V segment lost 7 bases and the J segment 9 bases; nucleotides outside the gene matches: 11. The CDR3 DNA sequence: TGTGCCAGCACCCCCGGACAGGGCGAAGGGCCCCAGCATTTT. Its protein is CASTPGQGEGPQHF.

V is TRBV9 and J is TRBJ2-5; 7 bases are a match to TRBD2. This CDR3 is 15 amino acids long. CDR1 is SGDLS, CDR2 YYNGEE, per germline. The ends lost 1 base at V and 5 bases at J; junction bases unmatched: 8. This CDR3 is CASSVRGEGLETQYF. In DNA form, the CDR3 reads TGTGCCAGCAGCGTACGGGGGGAGGGTTTGGAGACCCAGTACTTC.

This sequence joins TRBV27 and TRBJ1-2; D might be TRBD1 (6 bases). The germline CDR1 and CDR2 sequences are MNHEY and SMNVEV (reference sequence). The CDR3 totals 14 residues. Trimming stripped 8 bases from V and 7 bases from J, with 20 bases between. The DNA for the CDR3 is TGTGCCAGCTGCAACCCGCCAGGGGTTGGTGGCTACACCTTC. Translation gives CASCNPPGVGGYTF.

This sequence joins TRBV7-2 and TRBJ2-5, with 14 bases identical to TRBD2. The CDR3 covers 16 residues. The V and J ends lost 5 bases and 0 bases, in that order; junction bases with no gene match: 2. CDR1 is SGHTA, CDR2 FQGNSA, per germline. The CDR3 sequence: CASSQTSGGDQETQYF. The CDR3 DNA follows: TGTGCCAGCAGCCAGACTAGCGGGGGGGACCAAGAGACCCAGTACTTC.

The rearrangement links TRBV15 to TRBJ2-3, with D possibly being TRBD2 (6 bases). V lost 3 bases and J lost 1, with 26 bases in between. Germline V gene sequence: CDR1 LNHNV, CDR2 YYDKDF (reference sequence). The length of the CDR3 is 20 residues. The CDR3 nucleotides are TGTGCCACCAGCAGGATAACCCTGGAGGGCCCCGGTGGCGGCACAGATACGCAGTATTTT. Residues: CATSRITLEGPGGGTDTQYF.